The 31 T cell receptor beta chains listed next were all sequenced from one sample in a study of T cells after yellow fever vaccination. TCRdb recomputed calls from the 5' RACE reads with MiXCR, one row per CDR3 protein. The sample has approximately 140,000 distinct CDR3 sequences; roughly 8.2% are singletons. The sequences come from CD4+ T cells sorted from PBMCs, collected 5 days after the yellow fever booster vaccination. The origin of the receptors is a man aged 25 to 40 who received the YFV17D yellow fever vaccine.

In this sample, this clonotype turned up many times. The chain is built from TRBV12-5 and TRBJ1-4; maybe TRBD1 (6 bases). Germline CDR1 is LGHNT and CDR2 is FRNRAP. This CDR3 has 14 residues. V was shortened by 6 bases and J by 4 bases, with 12 bases between the two germline ends. The CDR3 protein is CASGAGVRNEKLFF. CDR3 nucleotide sequence: TGTGCTAGTGGAGCAGGGGTCCGTAATGAAAAACTGTTTTTT.

The chain joins TRBV28 to TRBJ2-2, with 9 nucleotides matching TRBD1. Per the germline V gene, CDR1 is MDHEN and CDR2 is SYDVKM. The CDR3 has 15 residues. V gave up 6 bases and J gave up 5 bases; unmatched junction bases: 7. The CDR3, as DNA: TGTGCCAGCAGGGCCGGGACAGGGCTGACCGGGGAGCTGTTTTTT. Amino acids: CASRAGTGLTGELFF.

In DNA form, the CDR3 reads TGCGCCAGCAGCTCCGGTTGGGTGTCCAGCTCCTACAATGAGCAGTTCTTC. It is translated as CASSSGWVSSSYNEQFF. The genes are TRBV5-1 and TRBJ2-1; the D is unclear. From germline, CDR1 is SGHRS and CDR2 YFSETQ. This CDR3 spans 17 amino acids. V was cut by 3 bases and J by 0 bases, with 16 bases left in between.

This clonotype has ten or more counts. The V call is TRBV24-1, the J call TRBJ1-3, with no clear D. The germline V and J ends were trimmed by 7 bases and 4 bases, with 13 bases remaining between them. The germline V gene encodes CDR1 KGHDR and CDR2 SFDVKD. CDR3 length equals 14 residues. CDR3 coding DNA: TGTGCCACCAGCCACCCGGGCTACGGAAACACCATATATTTT. Translated: CATSHPGYGNTIYF.

In its sample, this clonotype was seen many times. The gene calls are TRBV9 and TRBJ1-5, with a tentative D call TRBD1 (5 bases). Trimming stripped 0 bases from V and 9 bases from J, with 19 bases between. This CDR3 contains 16 residues. The V gene's germline CDR1 is SGDLS and CDR2 YYNGEE. CDR3 protein: CASSVGGRLGDAPQHF. The DNA of the CDR3 is TGTGCCAGCAGCGTAGGAGGGAGGTTGGGGGATGCGCCCCAGCATTTT.

This clonotype was observed at least ten times. The chain joins TRBV20-1 to TRBJ2-1; 11 bases line up with TRBD2. The CDR3 is 14 residues long. V was pared by 0 bases and J by 6 bases, with 1 base of the junction left unmatched. Germline-derived CDR1 and CDR2 are DFQATT and SNEGSKA (reference sequence). CDR3 protein: CSARDTSGGNEQFF. The CDR3 DNA sequence: TGCAGTGCTAGAGATACTAGCGGGGGCAATGAGCAGTTCTTC.

This clonotype was picked up many times. This chain joins TRBV20-1 and TRBJ2-1; unclear D gene. The V gene's germline CDR1 is DFQATT and CDR2 SNEGSKA (reference sequence). The CDR3 length is 13 residues. Trimming took 5 bases from V and 5 from J, leaving 13 bases between them. Here the CDR3 reads CSAPGVGNNEQFF. As DNA, the CDR3 is TGCAGTGCTCCGGGTGTGGGTAACAATGAGCAGTTCTTC.

This clonotype was seen at least ten times. The chain has TRBV20-1 and TRBJ2-5; 9 positions match TRBD2. This CDR3 has 16 residues. The junction had 14 bases not matched to a gene; V was cut back by 4 bases and J by 5 bases. Germline V lookup: CDR1 DFQATT, CDR2 SNEGSKA (reference sequence). CDR3 residues: CSANLAGSPYWETQYF. In nucleotides, the CDR3 is TGCAGTGCTAACCTAGCGGGGTCACCTTACTGGGAGACCCAGTACTTC.

This clonotype occurred many times. In DNA, the CDR3 is TGCGCCAGCAGTAAAGAAGCCATCTCCTACAATGAGCAGTTCTTC. Residues: CASSKEAISYNEQFF. J is TRBJ2-1 and V is TRBV4-3; D not resolved. Trimming took off 6 bases at V and 0 bases at J, with 12 bases between the two ends. From germline, CDR1 is LGHNA and CDR2 YSLEER. This CDR3 has 15 residues.

This clonotype was counted many times. This chain connects TRBV20-1 to TRBJ2-3; 11 positions match TRBD2. The CDR3 is made up of 13 amino acids. Germline trimming cut 6 bases from V and 6 bases from J; bases unmatched to any gene: 5. CDR1 DFQATT and CDR2 SNEGSKA come from the germline V gene (reference sequence). CDR3 amino acids: CSAPSSGRDTQYF. The CDR3 bases are TGCAGTGCGCCATCTAGCGGGAGGGATACGCAGTATTTT.

This clonotype occurred a few times. The J gene is TRBJ2-1, the V gene TRBV9, with 9 positions matching TRBD2. Per the germline V gene, CDR1 is SGDLS and CDR2 is YYNGEE. With 4 bases clipped from V and 8 bases from J, the junction kept 13 bases outside the gene matches. The CDR3 has 16 amino acids. CDR3 loop: CASSPRGLAGSDEQFF. As DNA, the CDR3 is TGTGCCAGCAGCCCCCGTGGGCTAGCGGGATCTGATGAGCAGTTCTTC.

This clonotype was counted many times. For the CDR3, the DNA is TGTGCCAGCAGCTCCCCTACTAATAATTCACCCCTCCACTTT. It yields the protein CASSSPTNNSPLHF. This chain joins TRBV7-2 and TRBJ1-6; D call uncertain. V dropped 4 bases and J dropped 5 bases, with 9 bases sitting between them. The CDR3 loop spans 14 amino acids. The V gene's germline CDR1 is SGHTA and CDR2 FQGNSA.

The sample holds many counts of this clonotype. The chain recombines TRBV6-2 or TRBV6-3 with TRBJ2-3, with 7 bases lining up with TRBD2. Germline V gene data show CDR1 as MNHEY and CDR2 as SVGEGT. This CDR3 has 16 residues. The V and J ends lost 2 bases and 5 bases, in that order; junction bases with no gene match: 10. CDR3 DNA sequence: TGTGCCAGCAGTTACCCTGCGGGAGTGGGAGGAGATACGCAGTATTTT. Protein: CASSYPAGVGGDTQYF.

This clonotype has ten or more counts. DNA for the CDR3: TGTGCCAGTTCACTCACCATCCCTAGCGGGAGCAACCAAGAGACCCAGTACTTC. This encodes CASSLTIPSGSNQETQYF. The genes are TRBV10-3 and TRBJ2-5; 10 bases are shared with TRBD2. V was pared by 10 bases and J by 0 bases, with 17 bases of the junction left unmatched. Germline V gene sequence: CDR1 ENHRY, CDR2 SYGVKD. The CDR3 contains 18 residues.

This clonotype appeared many times. The chain carries TRBV10-3 and TRBJ2-7; D might be TRBD1 or TRBD2, each matching 6 bases. Trimming left V 3 bases short and J 0 bases short, with 9 bases between. Germline CDR1 and CDR2: ENHRY and SYGVKD. The CDR3 consists of 14 residues. In nucleotides, the CDR3 is TGTGCCATCAGTGAAGGGGGGAGCTCCTACGAGCAGTACTTC. Translating gives CAISEGGSSYEQYF.

The rearrangement links TRBV20-1 to TRBJ2-3; the match to TRBD2 covers 13 bases. The CDR3 loop spans 15 amino acids. Germline V gene sequence: CDR1 DFQATT, CDR2 SNEGSKA (reference sequence). J was trimmed by 2 bases and V by 3 bases; bases with no gene match: 2. CDR3 nucleotides: TGCAGTGCTAGCGGACTAGCGGGGGACACAGATACGCAGTATTTT. The encoded protein is CSASGLAGDTDTQYF.

CDR3 amino acids: CASSPGLAGVWANVLTF. The CDR3 DNA follows: TGTGCCAGCAGCCCGGGACTAGCGGGAGTCTGGGCCAACGTCCTGACTTTC. This chain joins TRBV7-2 and TRBJ2-6; 14 bases are shared with TRBD2. This CDR3 is 17 amino acids long. J gave up 5 bases and V 5 bases, and 5 bases lay outside the gene matches. CDR1 and CDR2 from the germline V gene are SGHTA and FQGNSA.

The table lists this clonotype with many counts. The CDR3 bases are TGTGCCAGCAGCGGAATGTATGGAAACACCATATATTTT. This translates into CASSGMYGNTIYF. The rearrangement joins TRBV7-8 to TRBJ1-3, with D unclear. Germline CDR1 and CDR2: SGHVS and FQNEAQ. Trimming left V 5 bases short and J 3 bases short, with 8 bases between. The CDR3 is made up of 13 amino acids. Full variable domain (rest looked up from reference TRBV7-8 and TRBJ1-3): GAGVSQSPRYKVAKRGQDVALRCDPISGHVSLFWYQQALGQGPEFLTYFQNEAQLDKSGLPSDRFFAERPEGSVSTLKIQRTQQEDSAVYLCASSGMYGNTIYFGEGSWLTVV.

This clonotype was seen many times. V gene TRBV5-1 combines with J gene TRBJ2-2; D ambiguous. Trimming stripped 3 bases from V and 1 base from J, with 1 base between. This CDR3 has 12 residues. The germline V gene encodes CDR1 SGHRS and CDR2 YFSETQ. CDR3 amino acids: CASSWNTGELFF. CDR3 sequence (DNA): TGCGCCAGCAGCTGGAACACCGGGGAGCTGTTTTTT.

This clonotype was seen ten or more times. This chain links TRBV20-1 with TRBJ2-2; 11 bases line up with TRBD1. Trimming cost V 6 bases and J 3 bases; bases outside gene matches: 3. The germline gives CDR1 DFQATT, CDR2 SNEGSKA (reference sequence). The CDR3 totals 14 residues. CDR3 DNA sequence: TGCAGTGCCCCGGGACAGGGGGACACCGGGGAGCTGTTTTTT. It translates to CSAPGQGDTGELFF.

The sample holds many counts of this clonotype. The V call is TRBV27, the J call TRBJ2-3, with 7 bases identical to TRBD2. After removal of 3 bases from V and 2 bases from J, the junction contained 5 bases not matched to a gene. Looked up from germline, CDR1 is MNHEY and CDR2 is SMNVEV (reference sequence). The CDR3 is 15 residues long. CDR3 residues: CASSFYGDYTDTQYF. DNA of the CDR3: TGTGCCAGCAGTTTTTACGGGGACTACACAGATACGCAGTATTTT.

This clonotype appeared many times. The rearrangement uses TRBV7-9 and TRBJ1-2, with unresolved D. Germline V lookup: CDR1 SEHNR, CDR2 FQNEAQ (reference sequence). The CDR3 loop spans 13 amino acids. Between the trimmed V and J ends, which lost 2 bases and 7 bases, there was a span of 11 bases. The CDR3 nucleotides read TGTGCCAGCAGCTTATCTGGCGACTCTGGCTACACCTTC. Its translation is CASSLSGDSGYTF.

This clonotype showed up many times. The chain carries TRBV7-2 and TRBJ2-3; D is unclear. Germline values: CDR1 SGHTA, CDR2 FQGNSA. Trimming pared 2 bases from V and 6 bases from J, leaving 15 bases between. This CDR3 has 15 residues. The CDR3 sequence is CASSLFRPVGDTQYF. The CDR3 coding sequence is TGTGCCAGCAGCTTATTTCGCCCAGTAGGGGATACGCAGTATTTT.

This clonotype was picked up many times. The rearrangement uses TRBV19 and TRBJ1-1; weak D call: TRBD1 (6 bases). This CDR3 spans 14 amino acids. CDR1 and CDR2 from the germline V gene are LNHDA and SQIVND (reference sequence). Trimming shortened V by 1 base and J by 7 bases, and 13 bases separated the two germline ends. In nucleotides, the CDR3 is TGTGCCAGTAGTATAGGTGGGGGCGACAGTGAAGCTTTCTTT. Translating gives CASSIGGGDSEAFF.

This clonotype was seen a single time. The CDR3 DNA sequence: TGCAGTGCTAGAGCCCAGAATAGCGGGACAGATACGCAGTATTTT. Translation: CSARAQNSGTDTQYF. V usage is TRBV20-1 and J usage is TRBJ2-3; 7 bases line up with TRBD2. Germline V CDR1 and CDR2: DFQATT, SNEGSKA (reference sequence). This CDR3 spans 15 amino acids. The junction had 7 bases not matched to a gene; V was cut back by 1 base and J by 3 bases.

On this clonotype itself: With a much larger clone just one base away, this may be a read error. The chain couples TRBV7-3 to TRBJ1-1; D possibly corresponds to TRBD1 (6 bases). The CDR3 runs 16 residues. Germline V gene lookup returns CDR1 SGHTA and CDR2 FQGTGA. V lost 6 bases and J lost 3, with 20 bases in between. CDR3 nucleotide sequence: TGTGCCAGCAGTATAGCGGGGGGGGCGATGCACACTGAAGCTTTCTTT. Protein: CASSIAGGAMHTEAFF.

The table lists this clonotype with many counts. This chain uses TRBV25-1 with TRBJ2-7; 9 bases align to TRBD1. Germline values: CDR1 MGHDK, CDR2 SYGVNS. V was clipped by 5 bases and J by 7 bases; unmatched bases: 9. The CDR3 covers 14 residues. The CDR3 nucleotides are TGTGCCAGCAGTTCACTCGGGACAGGGAGGGAGCAGTACTTC. Protein product: CASSSLGTGREQYF.

Only one count was recorded for this clonotype. A much larger clone lies a single base off, so this may be a read error. The chain joins TRBV18 to TRBJ2-7; D is perhaps TRBD2 (6 bases). The germline gives CDR1 KGHSH, CDR2 LQKENI. The CDR3 is 16 residues long. CDR3 loop: CASSSPTSWRDYEQYF. CDR3 nucleotide sequence: TGTGCCAGCTCATCACCAACTAGCTGGAGGGACTACGAGCAGTACTTC.

This clonotype appeared many times. The J gene is TRBJ2-7, the V gene TRBV2; D is uncertain. Germline loops: CDR1 SNHLY, CDR2 FYNNEI. Trimming took off 2 bases at V and 0 bases at J, with 17 bases between the two ends. The CDR3 is 17 residues long. This CDR3 is CASSEKLVGQASYEQYF. CDR3 nucleotide sequence: TGTGCCAGCAGTGAAAAATTAGTCGGGCAGGCCTCCTACGAGCAGTACTTC.

This clonotype was counted many times. V and J are TRBV30 and TRBJ2-1, with 11 bases lining up with TRBD2. V was pared by 0 bases and J by 2 bases, with 9 bases of the junction left unmatched. CDR1 and CDR2 from the germline V gene are GTSNPN and SVGIG (reference sequence). This CDR3 contains 18 residues. CDR3 sequence (DNA): TGTGCCTGGAGTGTCGGGGCTAGCGGGAGGATCACCTACAATGAGCAGTTCTTC. Amino acid sequence: CAWSVGASGRITYNEQFF.

The sample holds one count of this clonotype. A much more abundant neighbour one base away suggests this may be a read error. The chain has TRBV29-1 and TRBJ2-5; D uncertain. The CDR3 is made up of 14 amino acids. The V end was cut by 0 bases, the J end by 5 bases, with 13 bases between. The germline CDR1 and CDR2 sequences are SQVTM and ANQGSEA. CDR3: CSVEDRCPRETQYF. CDR3 DNA: TGCAGCGTTGAAGATCGGTGCCCGAGGGAGACCCAGTACTTC.